These 30 T cell receptor beta chains were all obtained from the same sample, sequenced in a study of T-cell reconstitution after alpha-beta-depleted transplantation in children. The TCRbeta library incorporated unique molecular identifiers. TCRdb ran MiXCR on the PCR reads and lists one entry per CDR3 protein. The sample shows some 840,000 distinct CDR3 sequences, 16% of them seen only once. This specimen was PBMCs, mostly from graft donor cells, taken 360 days after TCRalphabeta/CD19-depleted stem cell transplant. The source of these receptors is a male patient aged 10 to 17 who had a stem cell transplant for acute lymphoblastic leukemia, so the T cells may come from the graft donor.

V and J are TRBV24-1 and TRBJ1-4, with D unresolved. V was pared by 3 bases and J by 6 bases, with 1 base between. CDR1 is KGHDR and CDR2 is SFDVKD in the germline V gene. The CDR3 sequence is 11 residues long. Here the CDR3 reads CATSDDEKLFF. The CDR3 region has the DNA TGTGCCACCAGTGATGATGAAAAACTGTTTTTT.

This clonotype was counted a few times. The chain employs TRBV28 and TRBJ2-5; 7 bases map to TRBD1. The CDR3 is 15 residues long. Germline lookup yields CDR1 MDHEN and CDR2 SYDVKM. V trimming: 7 bases; J trimming: 4 bases; junction bases outside the gene matches: 12. CDR3 in amino acids: CASTETGLLLETQYF. The CDR3 DNA reads TGTGCCAGCACCGAGACAGGGCTCCTTTTAGAGACCCAGTACTTC.

This clonotype was recorded a few times. This chain links TRBV7-8 with TRBJ2-1, with 10 bases that match TRBD2. Germline V CDR1 and CDR2: SGHVS, FQNEAQ. CDR3 size: 18 residues. Trimming at V came to 3 bases and at J to 0 bases, leaving 8 bases not matched to a gene. The CDR3 DNA reads TGTGCCAGCAGCTTGAAGCGGGAGGGTTTAGTCTCCTACAATGAGCAGTTCTTC. It codes for CASSLKREGLVSYNEQFF.

The table lists this clonotype with a few counts. This chain uses TRBV5-1 with TRBJ2-7; D is uncertain. V dropped 2 bases and J dropped 2 bases, with 11 bases sitting between them. The length of the CDR3 is 14 residues. CDR1 and CDR2 from the germline V gene are SGHRS and YFSETQ. The CDR3 DNA follows: TGCGCCAGCAGCTTAGCCGACGGTCCCTACGAGCAGTACTTC. As protein: CASSLADGPYEQYF.

V usage is TRBV6-5 and J usage is TRBJ2-1; 7 bases line up with TRBD1. The CDR3 contains 14 residues. Germline V gene data show CDR1 as MNHEY and CDR2 as SVGAGI. Germline trimming cut 5 bases from V and 10 bases from J; bases unmatched to any gene: 11. CDR3 sequence reads: CASSLRRQGSEQFF. CDR3 nucleotide sequence: TGTGCCAGCAGTCTACGGAGACAGGGTAGCGAGCAGTTCTTC.

This clonotype turned up a few times. This rearrangement joins TRBV5-1 to TRBJ1-1; D not certain. Trimming stripped 2 bases from V and 3 bases from J, with 8 bases between. The CDR3 sequence is 13 residues long. The V gene's germline CDR1 is SGHRS and CDR2 YFSETQ. CDR3 in amino acids: CASSFEPYTEAFF. DNA for the CDR3: TGCGCCAGCAGCTTCGAACCTTACACTGAAGCTTTCTTT.

Only a few counts were recorded for this clonotype. The chain uses TRBV3-1 and TRBJ2-7, with 12 nucleotides matching TRBD2. V lost 4 bases to trimming and J lost 5 bases; unmatched junction nucleotides: 6. Germline V gene sequence: CDR1 LGHDT, CDR2 YNNKEL (reference sequence). The CDR3 is 15 amino acids. CDR3 in amino acids: CASSLSSGRGNEQYF. The CDR3 region has the DNA TGTGCCAGCAGCCTATCTAGCGGGAGGGGCAACGAGCAGTACTTC.

This clonotype was observed a few times. The V gene is TRBV3-1, the J gene TRBJ1-5; 9 bases are a match to TRBD1. The CDR3 consists of 15 residues. J gave up 6 bases and V 4 bases, and 7 bases lay outside the gene matches. CDR1 and CDR2 (germline): LGHDT, YNNKEL (reference sequence). The DNA for the CDR3 is TGTGCCAGCAGCCTTACAACAGGGGGCCCTCAGCCCCAGCATTTT. It is translated as CASSLTTGGPQPQHF.

This clonotype was counted many times. The chain has TRBV11-2 and TRBJ2-1, with TRBD2 matching 9 bases. Germline CDR1 reads SGHAT; CDR2 reads FQNNGV. Trimming at V came to 1 base and at J to 8 bases, leaving 6 bases not matched to a gene. The CDR3 has 15 residues. The CDR3 bases are TGTGCCAGCAGCTTAGGGGCGGGAGGGCCCTATGAGCAGTTCTTC. Protein: CASSLGAGGPYEQFF.

This clonotype has a handful of counts. This chain joins TRBV29-1 and TRBJ2-7; no clear D. The CDR3 has 14 residues. V lost 0 bases and J lost 7, with 16 bases in between. The germline CDR1 and CDR2 sequences are SQVTM and ANQGSEA. For the CDR3, the DNA is TGCAGCGTTGAAGATCCCAGGCCCGGTCGAGAGCAGTACTTC. Protein product: CSVEDPRPGREQYF.

The gene calls are TRBV27 and TRBJ2-1; possibly TRBD1 for D (6 bases). The length of the CDR3 is 15 residues. Germline values: CDR1 MNHEY, CDR2 SMNVEV (reference sequence). V lost 5 bases and J 2 bases, leaving 13 bases between the germline ends. This CDR3 reads CASSNRDKPYNEQFF. The CDR3 nucleotides read TGTGCCAGCAGTAACCGGGACAAACCCTACAATGAGCAGTTCTTC.

J is TRBJ2-2 and V is TRBV7-6; perhaps TRBD1 as D (5 bases). In germline, CDR1 is SGHVS, CDR2 FNYEAQ. The V end lost 1 base, the J end lost 5 bases, and 11 bases lay between the germline ends. The CDR3 runs 15 residues. CDR3 nucleotides: TGTGCCAGCAGCTTAGGTCACACAGGAACCGGGGAGCTGTTTTTT. Amino acid sequence: CASSLGHTGTGELFF.

This clonotype was seen only a few times. The chain recombines TRBV20-1 with TRBJ2-2, with D unclear. Trimming pared 3 bases from V and 4 bases from J, leaving 15 bases between. This CDR3 is built from 15 residues. Germline loops: CDR1 DFQATT, CDR2 SNEGSKA (reference sequence). The CDR3, as DNA: TGCAGTGCTAGGAACCCCAGCGACCCCACCGGGGAGCTGTTTTTT. Amino acids: CSARNPSDPTGELFF.

This clonotype occurred a few times. Compared with germline, one end of the junction differs, possibly owing to a read error. This chain's CDR3 is CASSLSLRSQGTQYF. CDR3 nucleotide sequence: TGTGCCAGCAGTTTATCCCTTCGGAGTCAAGGGACCCAGTACTTC. The chain joins TRBV12-3 or TRBV12-4 to TRBJ2-5, with unresolved D. The CDR3 contains 15 residues.

This clonotype showed up just a few times. V is TRBV18 and J is TRBJ2-6; no reliable D call. Germline values: CDR1 KGHSH, CDR2 LQKENI. V was shortened by 1 base and J by 1 base, with 5 bases between the two germline ends. The CDR3 has 15 amino acids. The CDR3 region has the DNA TGTGCCAGCTCACCACAGCGATCTGGGGCCAACGTCCTGACTTTC. Protein product: CASSPQRSGANVLTF.

A few counts support this clonotype. The CDR3 protein is CAGGQGMSGENIQYF. The DNA for the CDR3 is TGTGCCGGTGGACAGGGGATGAGTGGTGAAAACATTCAGTACTTC. The genes are TRBV2 and TRBJ2-4; 9 bases match TRBD1. Looked up from germline, CDR1 is SNHLY and CDR2 is FYNNEI. Trimming removed 11 bases from V and 5 bases from J; junction bases left unmatched: 13. This CDR3 region has 15 residues.

This chain connects TRBV7-9 to TRBJ2-1; 7 bases are a match to TRBD2. CDR1 is SEHNR, CDR2 FQNEAQ, per germline (reference sequence). This CDR3 is built from 13 residues. J was trimmed by 5 bases and V by 3 bases; bases with no gene match: 1. The CDR3 is CASSLGTNNEQFF. The CDR3 DNA follows: TGTGCCAGCAGCTTGGGGACTAACAATGAGCAGTTCTTC.

This clonotype was seen ten or more times. The chain links TRBV29-1 to TRBJ2-3, with D possibly matching TRBD1 (5 bases). The CDR3 has 13 amino acids. Germline CDR1 is SQVTM and CDR2 is ANQGSEA. Trimming pared 1 base from V and 0 bases from J, leaving 5 bases between. Here the CDR3 DNA reads TGCAGCGTTGAAGGGACAAGCACAGATACGCAGTATTTT. Its protein is CSVEGTSTDTQYF.

The chain is built from TRBV15 and TRBJ2-5, with D possibly TRBD1 on 6 matching bases. Germline CDR1 and CDR2: LNHNV and YYDKDF (reference sequence). The CDR3 loop spans 15 amino acids. Trimming removed 3 bases from V and 1 base from J, with 12 bases in between. The CDR3 loop reads CATSSWTAFQETQYF. In nucleotides, the CDR3 is TGTGCCACCAGCAGTTGGACAGCCTTCCAAGAGACCCAGTACTTC.

This clonotype occurred a few times. The DNA for the CDR3 is TGTGCCAGCAGCCTCTTCGGGACTAGCGGGGGGAACACCGGGGAGCTGTTTTTT. Residues: CASSLFGTSGGNTGELFF. The chain couples TRBV3-1 to TRBJ2-2; 14 bases are shared with TRBD2. Germline CDR1 is LGHDT and CDR2 is YNNKEL (reference sequence). This CDR3 comprises 18 residues. Trimming removed 4 bases from V and 1 base from J; junction bases left unmatched: 5.

This clonotype has just one count. The chain couples TRBV20-1 to TRBJ2-2; TRBD2 agrees at 10 bases. The CDR3 covers 15 residues. Germline values: CDR1 DFQATT, CDR2 SNEGSKA (reference sequence). Trimming cost V 1 base and J 8 bases; bases outside gene matches: 7. CDR3 sequence reads: CSARAPRTSGGELFF. In DNA form, the CDR3 reads TGCAGTGCTAGAGCCCCTCGGACTAGCGGAGGGGAGCTGTTTTTT.

This chain links TRBV14 with TRBJ2-7, with D unclear. The germline V and J ends were trimmed by 0 bases and 0 bases, with 9 bases remaining between them. The germline gives CDR1 SGHDN, CDR2 FVKESK. The CDR3 runs 15 residues. CDR3 in amino acids: CASSQDLGFSYEQYF. The CDR3 DNA sequence: TGTGCCAGCAGCCAAGATCTCGGCTTCTCCTACGAGCAGTACTTC.

The rearrangement joins TRBV7-9 to TRBJ1-2; D unclear. With 0 bases removed from V and 6 bases from J, the gap between germline ends came to 11 bases. The length of the CDR3 is 14 residues. Germline CDR1 reads SEHNR; CDR2 reads FQNEAQ (reference sequence). CDR3 amino acids: CASSLAGLGDGYTF. The CDR3, as DNA: TGTGCCAGCAGCTTAGCCGGGCTCGGCGATGGCTACACCTTC.

This clonotype was recorded many times. The chain joins TRBV9 to TRBJ2-6; D is unresolved. The V gene lost 3 bases and the J gene lost 4 bases, with 2 bases spanning the gap. The CDR3 sequence is 12 residues long. Germline CDR1 and CDR2: SGDLS and YYNGEE. The CDR3, as DNA: TGTGCCAGCAGCGCCGGGGCCAACGTCCTGACTTTC. Translation: CASSAGANVLTF.

CDR3 loop: CASSSTLATGYNEQFF. CDR3 nucleotide sequence: TGCGCCAGCAGCTCGACTTTAGCCACGGGGTACAATGAGCAGTTCTTC. The V call is TRBV5-1, the J call TRBJ2-1, with a possible D match to TRBD2 (5 bases). Deletions cut 3 bases from V and 4 bases from J, with 17 bases between. Germline values: CDR1 SGHRS, CDR2 YFSETQ. CDR3 length: 16 amino acids.

The chain has TRBV5-1 and TRBJ2-3; TRBD2 agrees at 10 bases. The CDR3 sequence is 16 residues long. The germline CDR1 and CDR2 sequences are SGHRS and YFSETQ. V was clipped by 3 bases and J by 0 bases; unmatched bases: 4. CDR3 region: CASSSGLADSTDTQYF. The CDR3 DNA reads as TGCGCCAGCAGCTCCGGACTAGCGGATAGCACAGATACGCAGTATTTT.

The rearrangement uses TRBV9 and TRBJ1-1; 8 nucleotides agree with TRBD1. Germline values: CDR1 SGDLS, CDR2 YYNGEE. V dropped 0 bases and J dropped 5; count of bases not matched to a gene: 15. This CDR3 has 18 amino acids. The CDR3 loop is CASSVAPQGARIGTEAFF. DNA for the CDR3: TGTGCCAGCAGCGTAGCCCCTCAGGGGGCGCGTATAGGGACTGAAGCTTTCTTT. Full variable domain (outside the CDR3, taken from reference TRBV9 and TRBJ1-1): DSGVTQTPKHLITATGQRVTLRCSPRSGDLSVYWYQQSLDQGLQFLIQYYNGEERAKGNILERFSAQQFPDLHSELNLSSLELGDSALYFCASSVAPQGARIGTEAFFGQGTRLTVV.

The chain is built from TRBV29-1 and TRBJ1-1, with D possibly matching TRBD1 (5 bases). CDR3 length: 16 residues. Germline V CDR1 and CDR2: SQVTM, ANQGSEA. Between the trimmed V and J ends, which lost 0 bases and 8 bases, there was a span of 22 bases. The CDR3 bases are TGCAGCGTTGAAGAGGTTGGGGGTAAGGCCGTCGGAGAAGCTTTCTTT. Translating gives CSVEEVGGKAVGEAFF. Full variable domain (outside the CDR3, taken from reference TRBV29-1 and TRBJ1-1): SAVISQKPSRDICQRGTSLTIQCQVDSQVTMMFWYRQQPGQSLTLIATANQGSEATYESGFVIDKFPISRPNLTFSTLTVSNMSPEDSSIYLCSVEEVGGKAVGEAFFGQGTRLTVV.

This clonotype was counted a few times. The gene calls are TRBV7-9 and TRBJ1-5, with D unresolved. Trimming took 4 bases from V and 3 from J, leaving 13 bases between them. In germline, CDR1 is SEHNR, CDR2 FQNEAQ (reference sequence). The CDR3 loop spans 15 amino acids. CDR3: CASSSWRAPNQPQHF. CDR3 nucleotides: TGTGCCAGCAGCTCGTGGAGGGCCCCCAATCAGCCCCAGCATTTT.

This clonotype has just a few counts. The V and J genes are TRBV4-1 and TRBJ2-3; 10 bases align to TRBD2. V gave up 1 base and J gave up 2 bases; unmatched junction bases: 9. Germline V CDR1 and CDR2: MGHRA, YSYEKL. This CDR3 region has 18 residues. DNA of the CDR3: TGCGCCAGCAGCCAAGTTGGGCTAGCGGGAGTAGACACAGATACGCAGTATTTT. It specifies CASSQVGLAGVDTDTQYF.